Sequencing of this TCR beta chain was carried out in a study of T cell responses to AZD1222 COVID-19 vaccine. Across the whole study: Some second doses came at about 4 weeks and others at about 12 weeks; these were pooled.

Some clones are missing from TCRdb's copy, which holds only in-frame ones; the method was immunoSEQ multiplex PCR. The sample records 140,000 to 150,000 clones, approximately 90% being singletons. Trimming pared 3 bases from V and 8 bases from J, leaving 12 bases between. This CDR3 is 13 amino acids long. CDR1 is SGHDT, CDR2 YYEEEE, per germline. Comment on this clone: The antigen remains undetermined.

Study-level results: Nearly half of spike-specific TCRs reportedly target unmutated variant regions. With dominance at 160-218 and 743-854, vaccine-associated CD4 TCRs spanned spike. The sample set comprised mostly white British donors with more females, and clonal diversity was possibly underestimated.

This specimen was peripheral blood, taken on day 0 of AZD1222 vaccination. This sequence joins TRBV5-6 and TRBJ2-1; D not certain. The sequence derives from an adult in good health. This CDR3 is CASSYSELHEQFF. The CDR3 nucleotides are TGTGCCAGCAGCTATTCTGAGCTCCATGAGCAGTTCTTC.